The 4 T cell receptor beta chains listed next were all sequenced from one sample in a study of T cells after yellow fever vaccination. TCRdb re-called the 5' RACE reads with MiXCR, one entry per CDR3 protein. The sample has over 300,000 distinct CDR3 sequences; 6.8% are singletons. The sequencing used PBMCs, collected more than 40 days after the first yellow fever vaccination. These receptors were obtained from a man in his late teens or twenties who received the YFV17D yellow fever vaccine.

J is TRBJ2-5 and V is TRBV30; TRBD1 matches 12 bases. CDR3 size: 17 residues. The germline CDR1 and CDR2 sequences are GTSNPN and SVGIG (reference sequence). Trimming removed 0 bases from V and 5 bases from J; junction bases left unmatched: 10. The CDR3 DNA reads TGTGCCTGGAGTGTACTTGCTGGGACAGGGGGCAGGGAGACCCAGTACTTC. The encoded protein is CAWSVLAGTGGRETQYF.

J is TRBJ1-4 and V is TRBV5-4; TRBD1 matches at 12 bases. Germline trimming cut 7 bases from V and 9 bases from J; bases unmatched to any gene: 4. The CDR3 totals 13 residues. CDR1 is SGHNT, CDR2 YYREEE, per germline (reference sequence). The CDR3 region has the DNA TGTGCCAGCTCGGGACAGGGGGCGAAAAAACTGTTTTTT. This sequence encodes CASSGQGAKKLFF. The whole variable domain, remainder taken from reference TRBV5-4 and TRBJ1-4, is ETGVTQSPTHLIKTRGQQVTLRCSSQSGHNTVSWYQQALGQGPQFIFQYYREEENGRGNFPPRFSGLQFPNYSSELNVNALELDDSALYLCASSGQGAKKLFFGSGTQLSVL.

Ten or more counts support this clonotype. The chain has TRBV9 and TRBJ1-2, with a tentative D call TRBD1 (5 bases). Germline V lookup: CDR1 SGDLS, CDR2 YYNGEE. The CDR3 runs 15 residues. V gave up 0 bases and J gave up 4 bases, with 13 bases separating them. The CDR3 region is CASSVGVQGGYGYTF. In nucleotides, the CDR3 is TGTGCCAGCAGCGTAGGGGTCCAGGGCGGCTATGGCTACACCTTC.

The V and J genes are TRBV20-1 and TRBJ2-7; maybe TRBD1 (6 bases). In germline, CDR1 is DFQATT, CDR2 SNEGSKA (reference sequence). The V end lost 4 bases, the J end lost 5 bases, and 9 bases lay between the germline ends. The CDR3 consists of 11 residues. The CDR3 sequence: CSANHRDEQYF. CDR3 sequence (DNA): TGCAGTGCTAACCACAGGGACGAGCAGTACTTC.